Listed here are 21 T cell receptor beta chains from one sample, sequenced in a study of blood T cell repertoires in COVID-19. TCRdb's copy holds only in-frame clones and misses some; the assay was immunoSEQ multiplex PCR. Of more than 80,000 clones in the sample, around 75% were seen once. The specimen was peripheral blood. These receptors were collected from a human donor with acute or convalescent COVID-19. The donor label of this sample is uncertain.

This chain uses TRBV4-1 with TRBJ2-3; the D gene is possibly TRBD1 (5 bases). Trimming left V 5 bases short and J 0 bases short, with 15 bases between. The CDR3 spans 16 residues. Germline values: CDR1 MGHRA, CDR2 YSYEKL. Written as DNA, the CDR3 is TGCGCCAGCAGCTTAGGGGCCCTGCCTAGCACAGATACGCAGTATTTT. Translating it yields CASSLGALPSTDTQYF.

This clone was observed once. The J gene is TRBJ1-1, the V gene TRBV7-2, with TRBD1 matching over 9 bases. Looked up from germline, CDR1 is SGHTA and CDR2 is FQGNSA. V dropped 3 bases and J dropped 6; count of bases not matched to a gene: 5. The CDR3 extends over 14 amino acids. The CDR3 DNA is TGTGCCAGCAGCTTCGGGACAGGGCACGCTGAAGCTTTCTTT. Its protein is CASSFGTGHAEAFF.

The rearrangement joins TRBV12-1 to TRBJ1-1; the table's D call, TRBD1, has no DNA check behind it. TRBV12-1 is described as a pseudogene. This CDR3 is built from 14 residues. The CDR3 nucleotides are TGTGCCAGCAGCTCTCAGGGCATGAACACTGAAGCTTTCTTT. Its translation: CASSSQGMNTEAFF.

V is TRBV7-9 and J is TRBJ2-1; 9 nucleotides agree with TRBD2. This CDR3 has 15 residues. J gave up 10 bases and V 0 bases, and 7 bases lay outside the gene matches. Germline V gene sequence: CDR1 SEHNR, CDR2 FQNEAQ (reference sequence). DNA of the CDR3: TGTGCCAGCAGCTTAGCCCTAGCGGGGCGGGACGAGCAGTTCTTC. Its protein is CASSLALAGRDEQFF.

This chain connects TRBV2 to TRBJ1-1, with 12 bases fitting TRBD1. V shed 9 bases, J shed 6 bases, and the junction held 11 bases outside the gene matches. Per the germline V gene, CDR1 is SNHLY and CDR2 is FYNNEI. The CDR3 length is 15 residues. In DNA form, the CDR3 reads TGTGCCAGAGGAAGGGGACAGGGGGCGACTGCTGAAGCTTTCTTT. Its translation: CARGRGQGATAEAFF.

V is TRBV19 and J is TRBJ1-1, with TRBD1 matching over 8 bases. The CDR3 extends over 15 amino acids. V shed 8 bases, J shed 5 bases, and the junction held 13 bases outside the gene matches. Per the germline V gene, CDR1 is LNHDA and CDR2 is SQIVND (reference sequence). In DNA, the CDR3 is TGTGCCAGTTGCCCTTTGCAGGGGGCATGGACTGAAGCTTTCTTT. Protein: CASCPLQGAWTEAFF.

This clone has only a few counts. CDR3 nucleotides: TGTGCCAGCAGCTTCGAAAGACAGGGAGGCTACACCTTC. This encodes CASSFERQGGYTF. The chain joins TRBV7-2 to TRBJ1-2, with 7 bases fitting TRBD1. CDR1 and CDR2 from the germline V gene are SGHTA and FQGNSA. The V and J ends lost 3 bases and 8 bases, in that order; junction bases with no gene match: 6. This CDR3 spans 13 amino acids.

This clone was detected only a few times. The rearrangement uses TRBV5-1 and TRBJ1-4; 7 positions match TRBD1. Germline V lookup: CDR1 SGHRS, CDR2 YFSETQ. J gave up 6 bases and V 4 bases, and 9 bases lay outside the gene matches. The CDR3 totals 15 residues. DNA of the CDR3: TGCGCCAGCAGCCCCTGGGACAGTTTATATGAAAAACTGTTTTTT. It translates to CASSPWDSLYEKLFF.

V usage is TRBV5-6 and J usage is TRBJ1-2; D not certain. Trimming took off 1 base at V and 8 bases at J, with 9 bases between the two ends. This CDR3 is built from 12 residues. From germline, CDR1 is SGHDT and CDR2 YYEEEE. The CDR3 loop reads CASSLNKRGYTF. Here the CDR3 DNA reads TGTGCCAGCAGCTTGAACAAGCGAGGCTACACCTTC.

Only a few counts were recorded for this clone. The CDR3 nucleotides read TGTGCCGCCTTAGGACAGGGGGAAACCGGGGAGCTGTTTTTT. Translated, it gives CAALGQGETGELFF. This chain links TRBV28 with TRBJ2-2, with 10 bases aligning to TRBD1. This CDR3 has 14 amino acids. Unmatched junction bases numbered 8, after V lost 11 bases and J lost 5 bases. Germline CDR1 and CDR2: MDHEN and SYDVKM.

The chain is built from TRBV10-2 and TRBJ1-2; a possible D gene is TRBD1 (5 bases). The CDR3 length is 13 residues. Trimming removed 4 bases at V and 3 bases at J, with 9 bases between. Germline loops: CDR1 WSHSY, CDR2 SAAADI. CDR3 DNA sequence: TGCGCCAGCAGTGTAGGGGCAGACTATGGCTACACCTTC. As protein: CASSVGADYGYTF.

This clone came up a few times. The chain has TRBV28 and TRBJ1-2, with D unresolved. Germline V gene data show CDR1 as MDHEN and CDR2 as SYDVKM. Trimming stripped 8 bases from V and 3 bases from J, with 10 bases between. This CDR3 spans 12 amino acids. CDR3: CASPRWDYGYTF. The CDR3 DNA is TGTGCCAGCCCCAGGTGGGACTATGGCTACACCTTC.

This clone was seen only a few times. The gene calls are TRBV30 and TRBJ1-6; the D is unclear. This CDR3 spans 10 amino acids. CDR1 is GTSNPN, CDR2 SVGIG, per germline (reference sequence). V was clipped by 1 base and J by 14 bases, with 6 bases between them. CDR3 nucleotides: TGTGCCTGGAGTGCCTTATCCCTCCACTTT. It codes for CAWSALSLHF.

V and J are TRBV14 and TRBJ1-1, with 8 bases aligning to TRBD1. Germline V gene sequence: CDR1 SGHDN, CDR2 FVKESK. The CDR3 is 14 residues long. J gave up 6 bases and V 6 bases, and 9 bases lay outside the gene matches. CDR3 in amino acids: CASRPDRVSAEAFF. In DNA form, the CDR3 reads TGTGCCAGCAGACCGGACAGGGTCAGCGCTGAAGCTTTCTTT.

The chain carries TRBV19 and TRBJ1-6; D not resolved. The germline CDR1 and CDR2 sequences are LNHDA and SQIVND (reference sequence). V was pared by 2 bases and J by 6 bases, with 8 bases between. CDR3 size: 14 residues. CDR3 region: CASSIFGGNSPLHF. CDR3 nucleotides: TGTGCCAGTAGTATATTCGGCGGTAATTCACCCCTCCACTTT.

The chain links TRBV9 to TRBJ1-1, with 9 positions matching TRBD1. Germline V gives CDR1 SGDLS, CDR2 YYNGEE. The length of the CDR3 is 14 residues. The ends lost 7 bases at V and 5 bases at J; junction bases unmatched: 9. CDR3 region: CASARDRAGTEAFF. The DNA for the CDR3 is TGTGCCAGCGCTAGGGACAGGGCGGGAACTGAAGCTTTCTTT.

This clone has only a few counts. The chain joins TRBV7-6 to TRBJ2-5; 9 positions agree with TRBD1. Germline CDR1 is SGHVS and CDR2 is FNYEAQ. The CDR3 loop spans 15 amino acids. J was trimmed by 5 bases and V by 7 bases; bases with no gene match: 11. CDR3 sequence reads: CASNRDWTGDETQYF. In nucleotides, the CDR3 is TGTGCCAGCAACCGAGACTGGACAGGGGATGAGACCCAGTACTTC.

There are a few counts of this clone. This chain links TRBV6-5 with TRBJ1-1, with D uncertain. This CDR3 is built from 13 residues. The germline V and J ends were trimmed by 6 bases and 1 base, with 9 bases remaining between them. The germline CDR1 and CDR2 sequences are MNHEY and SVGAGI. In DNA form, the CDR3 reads TGTGCCAGCAGAGCCTCCCCGAACACTGAAGCTTTCTTT. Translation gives CASRASPNTEAFF.

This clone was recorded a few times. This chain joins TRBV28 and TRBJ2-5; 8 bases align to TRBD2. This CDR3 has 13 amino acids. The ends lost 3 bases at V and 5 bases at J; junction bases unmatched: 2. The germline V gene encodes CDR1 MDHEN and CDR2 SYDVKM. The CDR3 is CASSFGGGETQYF. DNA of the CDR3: TGTGCCAGCAGTTTCGGGGGGGGCGAGACCCAGTACTTC.

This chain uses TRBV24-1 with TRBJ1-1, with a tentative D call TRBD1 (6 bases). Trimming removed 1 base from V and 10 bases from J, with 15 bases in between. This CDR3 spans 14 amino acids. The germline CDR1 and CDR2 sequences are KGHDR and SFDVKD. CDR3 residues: CATSDLPGDHGAFF. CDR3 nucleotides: TGTGCCACCAGTGATTTACCAGGGGATCATGGAGCTTTCTTT.

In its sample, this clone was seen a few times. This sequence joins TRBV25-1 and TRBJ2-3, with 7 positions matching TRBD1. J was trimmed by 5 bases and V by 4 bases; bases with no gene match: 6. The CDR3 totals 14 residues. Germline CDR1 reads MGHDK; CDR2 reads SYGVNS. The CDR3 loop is CASSVDRVRDTQYF. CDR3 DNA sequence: TGTGCCAGCAGTGTCGACAGGGTGCGAGATACGCAGTATTTT.